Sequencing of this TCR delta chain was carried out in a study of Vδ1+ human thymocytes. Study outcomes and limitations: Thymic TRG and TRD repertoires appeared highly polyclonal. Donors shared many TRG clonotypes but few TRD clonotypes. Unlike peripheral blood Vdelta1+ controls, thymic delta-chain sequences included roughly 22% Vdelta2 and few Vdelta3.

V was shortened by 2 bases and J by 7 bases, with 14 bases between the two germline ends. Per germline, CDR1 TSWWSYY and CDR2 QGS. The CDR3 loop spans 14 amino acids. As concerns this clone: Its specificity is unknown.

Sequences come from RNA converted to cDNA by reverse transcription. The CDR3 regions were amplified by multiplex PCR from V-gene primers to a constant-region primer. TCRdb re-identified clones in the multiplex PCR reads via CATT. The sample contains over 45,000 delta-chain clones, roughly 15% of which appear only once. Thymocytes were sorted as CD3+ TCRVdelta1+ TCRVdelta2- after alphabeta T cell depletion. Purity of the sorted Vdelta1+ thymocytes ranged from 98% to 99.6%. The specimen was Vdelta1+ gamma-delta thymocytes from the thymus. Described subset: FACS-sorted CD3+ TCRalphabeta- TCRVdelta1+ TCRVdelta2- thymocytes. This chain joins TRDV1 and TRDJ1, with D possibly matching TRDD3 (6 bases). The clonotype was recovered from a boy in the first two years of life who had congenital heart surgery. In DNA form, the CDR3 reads TGTGCTCTTGGGGAAATCATTAGGGGATGTAAACTCATCTTT. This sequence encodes CALGEIIRGCKLIF.